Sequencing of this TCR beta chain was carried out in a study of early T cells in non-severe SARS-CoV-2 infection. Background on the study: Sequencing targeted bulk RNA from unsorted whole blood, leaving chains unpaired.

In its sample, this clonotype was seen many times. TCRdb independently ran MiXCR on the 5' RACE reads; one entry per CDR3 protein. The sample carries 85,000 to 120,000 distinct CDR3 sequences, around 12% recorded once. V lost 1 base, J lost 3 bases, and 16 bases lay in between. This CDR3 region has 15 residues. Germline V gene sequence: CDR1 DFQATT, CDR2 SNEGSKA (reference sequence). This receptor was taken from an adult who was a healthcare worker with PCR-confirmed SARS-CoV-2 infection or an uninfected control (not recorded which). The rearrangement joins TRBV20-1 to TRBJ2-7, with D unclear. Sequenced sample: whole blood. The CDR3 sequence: CSARAARLGNYEQYF. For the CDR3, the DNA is TGCAGTGCTAGAGCTGCCAGACTCGGAAACTACGAGCAGTACTTC.